Below are 10 T cell receptor beta chains sequenced from a single sample in a study of CXCR3-negative and CXCR3-positive naive CD8 T cells. No antigens are known for them. Libraries were UMI-labeled 5' RACE TRB cDNA. Reanalyzing the 5' RACE reads, TCRdb keeps one entry per CDR3 protein, without DNA. The specimen's table records approximately 100,000 distinct CDR3 sequences. General study points: Compared with CXCR3-negative naive cells, CXCR3-positive naive cells showed more hydrophobic TRB CDR3s.

The sample was naive CXCR3+ CD8+ T cells from blood. Subset meaning: CD45RO-CCR7+CD27+CD95- naive CD8+ T cells expressing CXCR3 (TNR3+). The receptors come from a human donor in good health. Some clones in this sample may be carry-over from other donors' samples.

The chain combines TRBV7-6 with TRBJ1-2. From germline, CDR1 is SGHVS and CDR2 FNYEAQ. This CDR3 comprises 12 residues. Here the CDR3 reads CASSLPGNGYTF.

The gene calls are TRBV10-1 and TRBJ1-1. The CDR3 length is 13 residues. Germline V gene lookup returns CDR1 WNHNN and CDR2 SYGVQD (reference sequence). The CDR3 sequence is CASTWQTNTEAFF.

This chain connects TRBV5-4 to TRBJ2-7. The germline gives CDR1 SGHNT, CDR2 YYREEE (reference sequence). The CDR3 totals 12 residues. The CDR3 is CASSLSPREQYF.

This chain links TRBV29-1 with TRBJ2-7. The CDR3 totals 12 residues. Germline V CDR1 and CDR2: SQVTM, ANQGSEA. This chain's CDR3 is CSATKDSYEQYF.

This chain uses TRBV4-3 with TRBJ2-3; as DNA is missing, the TRBD2 call by TCRdb cannot be tested. The germline V gene has CDR1 LGHNA and CDR2 YSLEER. The CDR3 covers 15 residues. This CDR3 is CASSPGLAGAYTQYF.

The CDR3 protein is CASSYMGGNAYNEQFF. The chain links TRBV28 to TRBJ2-1; TCRdb names TRBD1, which stays unverified in the absence of DNA. In germline, CDR1 is MDHEN, CDR2 SYDVKM. CDR3 size: 16 residues. Looking up the rest from reference TRBV28 and TRBJ2-1 gives the full variable domain: DVKVTQSSRYLVKRTGEKVFLECVQDMDHENMFWYRQDPGLGLRLIYFSYDVKMKEKGDIPEGYSVSREKKERFSLILESASTNQTSMYLCASSYMGGNAYNEQFFGPGTRLTVL.

The rearrangement uses TRBV6-5 and TRBJ2-1; TCRdb gives TRBD1 as the D gene, but with no DNA this cannot be confirmed. The CDR3 covers 17 residues. Germline values: CDR1 MNHEY, CDR2 SVGAGI. CDR3: CASSYFWGTGGNNEQFF.

The V gene is TRBV3-1, the J gene TRBJ2-1; absent DNA, TCRdb's TRBD2 call cannot be checked. The CDR3 totals 14 residues. Per germline, CDR1 LGHDT and CDR2 YNNKEL (reference sequence). CDR3 loop: CASSPLAGPNEQFF.

The chain couples TRBV12-3 or TRBV12-4 to TRBJ2-5; TCRdb's assignment of TRBD1 cannot be checked, as there is no DNA. The CDR3 has 14 residues. CDR3 residues: CASSFPGWGETQYF.

The J gene is TRBJ2-3, the V gene TRBV5-6. This CDR3 has 12 amino acids. Per germline, CDR1 SGHDT and CDR2 YYEEEE. The CDR3 sequence: CASSYTRDTQYF. Drawing the rest from reference TRBV5-6 and TRBJ2-3, the complete variable domain is DAGVTQSPTHLIKTRGQQVTLRCSPKSGHDTVSWYQQALGQGPQFIFQYYEEEERQRGNFPDRFSGHQFPNYSSELNVNALLLGDSALYLCASSYTRDTQYFGPGTRLTVL.